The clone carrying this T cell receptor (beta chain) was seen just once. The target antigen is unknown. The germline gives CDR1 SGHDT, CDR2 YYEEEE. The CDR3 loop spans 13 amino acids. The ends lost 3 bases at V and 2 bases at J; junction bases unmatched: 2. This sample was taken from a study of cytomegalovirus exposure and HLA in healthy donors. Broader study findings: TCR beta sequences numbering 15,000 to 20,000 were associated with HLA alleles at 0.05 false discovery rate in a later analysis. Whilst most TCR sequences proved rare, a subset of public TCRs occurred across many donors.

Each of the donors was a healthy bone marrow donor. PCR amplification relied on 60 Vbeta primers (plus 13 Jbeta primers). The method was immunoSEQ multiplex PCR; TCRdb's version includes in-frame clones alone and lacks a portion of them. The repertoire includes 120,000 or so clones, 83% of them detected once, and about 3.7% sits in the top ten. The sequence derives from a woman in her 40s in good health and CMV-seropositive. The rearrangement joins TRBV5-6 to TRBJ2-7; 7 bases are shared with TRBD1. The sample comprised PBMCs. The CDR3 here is CASSWGQTYEQYF. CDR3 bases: TGTGCCAGCAGCTGGGGACAGACCTACGAGCAGTACTTC.